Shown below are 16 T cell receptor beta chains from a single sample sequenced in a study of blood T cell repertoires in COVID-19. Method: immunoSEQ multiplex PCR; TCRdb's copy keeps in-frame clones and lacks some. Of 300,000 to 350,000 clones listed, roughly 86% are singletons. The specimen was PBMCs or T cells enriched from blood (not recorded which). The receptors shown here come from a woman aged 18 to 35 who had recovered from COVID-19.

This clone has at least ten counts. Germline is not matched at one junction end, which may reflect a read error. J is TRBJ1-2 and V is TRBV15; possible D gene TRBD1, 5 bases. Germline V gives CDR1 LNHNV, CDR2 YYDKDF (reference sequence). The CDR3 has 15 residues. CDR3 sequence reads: CATSRERGTLGHPLF. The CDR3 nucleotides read TGTGCCACCAGCAGAGAAAGGGGTACGCTCGGGCACCCGCTCTTC.

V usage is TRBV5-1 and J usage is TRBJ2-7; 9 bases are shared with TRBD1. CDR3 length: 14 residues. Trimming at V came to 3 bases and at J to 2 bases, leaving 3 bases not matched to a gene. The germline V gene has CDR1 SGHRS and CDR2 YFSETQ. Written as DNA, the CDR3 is TGCGCCAGCAGCTCGGGACAGGGACCCTACGAGCAGTACTTC. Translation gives CASSSGQGPYEQYF.

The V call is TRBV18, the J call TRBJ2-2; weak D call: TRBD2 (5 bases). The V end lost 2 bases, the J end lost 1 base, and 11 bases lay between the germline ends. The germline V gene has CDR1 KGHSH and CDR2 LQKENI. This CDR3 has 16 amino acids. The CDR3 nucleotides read TGTGCCAGCTCACCATCTATCGGACTGAACACCGGGGAGCTGTTTTTT. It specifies CASSPSIGLNTGELFF.

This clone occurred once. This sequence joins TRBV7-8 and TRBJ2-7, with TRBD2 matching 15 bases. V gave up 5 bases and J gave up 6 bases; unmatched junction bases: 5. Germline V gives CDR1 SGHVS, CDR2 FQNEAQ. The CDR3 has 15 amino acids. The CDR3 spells CASSLGLAGGSEQYF. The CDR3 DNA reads TGTGCCAGCAGCCTGGGACTAGCGGGAGGAAGCGAGCAGTACTTC.

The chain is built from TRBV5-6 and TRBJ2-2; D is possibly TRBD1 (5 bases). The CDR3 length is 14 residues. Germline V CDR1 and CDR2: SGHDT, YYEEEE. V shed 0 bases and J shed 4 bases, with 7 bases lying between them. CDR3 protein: CASSLAQGTGELFF. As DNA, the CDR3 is TGTGCCAGCAGCTTGGCCCAGGGCACCGGGGAGCTGTTTTTT.

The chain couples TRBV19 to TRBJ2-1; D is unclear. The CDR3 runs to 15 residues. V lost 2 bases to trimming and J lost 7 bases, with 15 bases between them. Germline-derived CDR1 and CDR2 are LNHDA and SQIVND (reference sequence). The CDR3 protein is CASSIFNSPGNEQFF. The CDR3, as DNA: TGTGCCAGTAGTATATTCAACAGCCCTGGGAATGAGCAGTTCTTC.

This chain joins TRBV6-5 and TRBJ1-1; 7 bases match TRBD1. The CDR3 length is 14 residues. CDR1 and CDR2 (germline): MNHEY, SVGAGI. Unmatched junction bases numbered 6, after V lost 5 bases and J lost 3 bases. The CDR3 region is CASSMTGSDTEAFF. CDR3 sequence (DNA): TGTGCCAGCAGTATGACAGGGTCGGACACTGAAGCTTTCTTT.

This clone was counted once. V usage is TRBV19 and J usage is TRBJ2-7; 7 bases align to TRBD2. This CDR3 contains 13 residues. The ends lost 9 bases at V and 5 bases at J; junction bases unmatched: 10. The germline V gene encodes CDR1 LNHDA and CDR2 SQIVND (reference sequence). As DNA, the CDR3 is TGTGCCAGCCTCAGCGGGATCGGCGACGAGCAGTACTTC. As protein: CASLSGIGDEQYF.

The CDR3 here is CASSQLGGPNYGYTF. The CDR3 region has the DNA TGTGCCAGCAGTCAGTTGGGGGGGCCGAACTATGGCTACACCTTC. V usage is TRBV28 and J usage is TRBJ1-2; maybe TRBD1 (6 bases). The CDR3 length is 15 residues. V lost 5 bases to trimming and J lost 2 bases, with 15 bases between them. Germline V gene lookup returns CDR1 MDHEN and CDR2 SYDVKM.

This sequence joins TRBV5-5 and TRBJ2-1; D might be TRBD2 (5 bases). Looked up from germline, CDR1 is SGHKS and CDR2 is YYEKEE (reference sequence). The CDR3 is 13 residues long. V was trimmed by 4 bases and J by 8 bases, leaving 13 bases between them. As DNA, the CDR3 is TGTGCCAGCAGCCCGGCCGCGAGGGATGAGCAGTTCTTC. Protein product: CASSPAARDEQFF.

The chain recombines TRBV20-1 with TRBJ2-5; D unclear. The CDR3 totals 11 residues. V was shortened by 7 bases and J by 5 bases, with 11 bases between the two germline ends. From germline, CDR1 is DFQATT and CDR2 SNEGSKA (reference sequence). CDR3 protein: CSVPSGETQYF. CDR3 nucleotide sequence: TGCAGTGTCCCCTCCGGGGAGACCCAGTACTTC.

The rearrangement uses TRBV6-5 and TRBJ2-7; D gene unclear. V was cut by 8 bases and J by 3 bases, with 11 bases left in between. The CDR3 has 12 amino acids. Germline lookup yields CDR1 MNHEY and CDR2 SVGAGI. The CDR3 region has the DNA TGTGCCAGCTCGGGTCACGGCTACGAGCAGTACTTC. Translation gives CASSGHGYEQYF.

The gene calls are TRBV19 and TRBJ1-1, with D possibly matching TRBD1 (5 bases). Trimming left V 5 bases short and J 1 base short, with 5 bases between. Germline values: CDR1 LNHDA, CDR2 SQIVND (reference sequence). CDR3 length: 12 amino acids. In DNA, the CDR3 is TGTGCCAGTAGTGACAGGAACACTGAAGCTTTCTTT. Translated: CASSDRNTEAFF.

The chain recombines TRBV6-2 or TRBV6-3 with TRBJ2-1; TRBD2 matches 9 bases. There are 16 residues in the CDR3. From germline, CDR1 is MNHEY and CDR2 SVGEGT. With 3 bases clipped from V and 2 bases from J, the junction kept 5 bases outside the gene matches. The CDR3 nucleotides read TGTGCCAGCAGTTATCTGTCTAGCGGGACCTACAATGAGCAGTTCTTC. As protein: CASSYLSSGTYNEQFF.

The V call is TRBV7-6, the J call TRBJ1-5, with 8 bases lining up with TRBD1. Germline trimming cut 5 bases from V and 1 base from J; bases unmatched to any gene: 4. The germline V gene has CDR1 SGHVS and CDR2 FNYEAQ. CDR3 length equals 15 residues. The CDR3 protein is CASSPQGGSNQPQHF. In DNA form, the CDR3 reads TGTGCCAGCAGCCCACAGGGGGGAAGCAATCAGCCCCAGCATTTT.

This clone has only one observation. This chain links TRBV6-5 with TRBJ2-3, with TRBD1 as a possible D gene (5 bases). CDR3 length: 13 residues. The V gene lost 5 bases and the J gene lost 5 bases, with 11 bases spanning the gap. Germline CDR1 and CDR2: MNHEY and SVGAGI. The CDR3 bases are TGTGCCAGCAGTCCCCTTAGGGGAGATACGCAGTATTTT. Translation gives CASSPLRGDTQYF.